The 26 T cell receptor beta chains given below trace back to one sample, sequenced in a study of T cells in Graves' hyperthyroidism and ophthalmopathy. Researchers amplified the TCR beta CDR3 regions from RNA transcripts. During a first-round RT-PCR of the TCR CDR3, the HTBI primer set was used. Each CDR3 protein gets one entry after TCRdb re-called the multiplex PCR reads with MiXCR. This table holds about 600,000 distinct CDR3 sequences, 13% to 15% found once. Sequencing used blood. The receptors stem from a woman aged 18-35 years with Graves' ophthalmopathy.

This clonotype has a handful of counts. The J gene is TRBJ2-3, the V gene TRBV10-1; possibly TRBD1 or TRBD2 for D (6 bases each). From germline, CDR1 is WNHNN and CDR2 SYGVQD (reference sequence). V dropped 8 bases and J dropped 9 bases, with 15 bases sitting between them. This CDR3 contains 12 residues. CDR3: CASGLQGRTQYF. As DNA, the CDR3 is TGCGCCAGCGGACTACAGGGTAGGACGCAGTATTTT.

This clonotype was counted ten times or more. The J gene is TRBJ2-3, the V gene TRBV27; no definite D call. Germline V gene data show CDR1 as MNHEY and CDR2 as SMNVEV (reference sequence). The CDR3 is made up of 12 amino acids. The V end lost 4 bases, the J end lost 6 bases, and 8 bases lay between the germline ends. The CDR3 protein is CASSSTSDTQYF. DNA of the CDR3: TGTGCCAGCAGTTCCACGTCGGATACGCAGTATTTT.

This chain links TRBV4-2 with TRBJ2-7; no reliable D call. Deletions cut 0 bases from V and 0 bases from J, with 12 bases between. Germline V gene sequence: CDR1 LGHNA, CDR2 YNFKEQ. The CDR3 spans 16 residues. The CDR3 region has the DNA TGTGCCAGCAGCCAAGAGCTTGGACGGACCTCCTACGAGCAGTACTTC. Residues: CASSQELGRTSYEQYF.

Remarks on this clonotype: The conserved phenylalanine or tryptophan is not found at the CDR3 terminus, so this likely reflects a read error. The CDR3 is CTSSLGRVANYGYTL. For the CDR3, the DNA is TGTACCAGCAGTTTAGGACGTGTCGCTAACTATGGCTACACCCTC. The rearrangement uses TRBV12-3 or TRBV12-4 and TRBJ1-2, with D hard to call. There are 15 residues in the CDR3.

This clonotype was seen ten or more times. The chain joins TRBV9 to TRBJ2-1; 9 nucleotides match TRBD2. This CDR3 is built from 16 residues. Per the germline V gene, CDR1 is SGDLS and CDR2 is YYNGEE. With 4 bases clipped from V and 9 bases from J, the junction kept 14 bases outside the gene matches. CDR3 sequence reads: CASSPAAGGPFGEQFF. The DNA of the CDR3 is TGTGCCAGCAGCCCAGCGGCGGGAGGGCCGTTTGGTGAGCAGTTCTTC.

This clonotype was recorded at least ten times. V and J are TRBV29-1 and TRBJ1-1; 9 nucleotides align to TRBD1. The CDR3 totals 13 residues. The germline CDR1 and CDR2 sequences are SQVTM and ANQGSEA. The V gene end was trimmed by 6 bases and the J gene end by 3 bases; junction bases not matched to a gene: 5. CDR3 in amino acids: CSVRQGVYTEAFF. The CDR3 DNA reads TGCAGCGTGCGACAGGGGGTTTACACTGAAGCTTTCTTT.

This clonotype was counted many times. The rearrangement joins TRBV29-1 to TRBJ2-1, with 8 nucleotides matching TRBD2. V lost 6 bases and J lost 8; bases outside the gene matches: 12. The CDR3 runs to 14 residues. Per the germline V gene, CDR1 is SQVTM and CDR2 is ANQGSEA. CDR3 sequence: CSVWTSRTVYEQFF. As DNA, the CDR3 is TGCAGCGTCTGGACTAGCCGAACCGTGTATGAGCAGTTCTTC.

This clonotype was recorded at least ten times. V usage is TRBV2 and J usage is TRBJ1-2; D is possibly TRBD1 (6 bases). The germline CDR1 and CDR2 sequences are SNHLY and FYNNEI. The CDR3 contains 13 residues. The CDR3 loop reads CGGYGGPVYGYTF. For the CDR3, the DNA is TGTGGTGGGTACGGGGGGCCGGTCTATGGCTACACCTTC.

In this sample, this clonotype turned up many times. The chain couples TRBV28 to TRBJ2-7; TRBD2 agrees at 7 bases. CDR3 size: 15 residues. V shed 7 bases and J 3 bases; nucleotides not matched to a gene: 12. The V gene's germline CDR1 is MDHEN and CDR2 SYDVKM. CDR3: CASNPGGRSDYEQYF. Written as DNA, the CDR3 is TGTGCCAGCAACCCGGGGGGACGGAGTGACTACGAGCAGTACTTC.

Ten or more counts support this clonotype. This rearrangement joins TRBV28 to TRBJ2-5; no clear D gene. Germline lookup yields CDR1 MDHEN and CDR2 SYDVKM. The CDR3 has 14 residues. The ends were cut back, 4 bases at V and 0 bases at J, with 9 bases in the middle. CDR3 sequence reads: CASSYPSHQETQYF. The CDR3 DNA reads as TGTGCCAGCAGTTATCCGTCCCACCAAGAGACCCAGTACTTC.

The sample holds many counts of this clonotype. CDR3 in DNA: TGTGCCAGCAGTTTACGGACAGGGGGGAGAGATACGCAGTATTTT. It is translated as CASSLRTGGRDTQYF. The genes are TRBV28 and TRBJ2-3, with TRBD1 matching 10 bases. The germline V gene encodes CDR1 MDHEN and CDR2 SYDVKM. V shed 2 bases, J shed 5 bases, and the junction held 4 bases outside the gene matches. This CDR3 contains 15 residues.

V gene TRBV6-1 combines with J gene TRBJ2-7; D remains ambiguous. Germline V gives CDR1 MNHNS, CDR2 SASEGT. CDR3 length equals 13 residues. The V end lost 2 bases, the J end lost 4 bases, and 9 bases lay between the germline ends. DNA of the CDR3: TGTGCCAGCAGTGAATCCCTGGGGTACGAGCAGTACTTC. It encodes CASSESLGYEQYF.

At least ten counts were recorded for this clonotype. This chain connects TRBV6-1 to TRBJ2-1; D is possibly TRBD1 or TRBD2 (5 bases each). The CDR3 is 14 amino acids. Germline loops: CDR1 MNHNS, CDR2 SASEGT. V was pared by 4 bases and J by 3 bases, with 10 bases between. CDR3 region: CASSVWDGYNEQFF. CDR3 bases: TGTGCCAGCAGTGTTTGGGACGGCTACAATGAGCAGTTCTTC.

The chain carries TRBV11-2 and TRBJ2-7, with 9 bases that match TRBD1. The V gene end was trimmed by 6 bases and the J gene end by 3 bases; junction bases not matched to a gene: 12. CDR3 length equals 16 residues. The germline V gene has CDR1 SGHAT and CDR2 FQNNGV. CDR3 loop: CASSVTGTGIVYEQYF. The CDR3 DNA is TGTGCCAGCAGTGTAACCGGGACAGGGATCGTCTACGAGCAGTACTTC.

Many counts were recorded for this clonotype. The chain recombines TRBV28 with TRBJ2-1; possibly TRBD1 for D (6 bases). Trimming cost V 6 bases and J 4 bases, with 10 bases left between them. The CDR3 consists of 13 residues. Per the germline V gene, CDR1 is MDHEN and CDR2 is SYDVKM. CDR3 in amino acids: CASRSRGYNEQFF. In DNA, the CDR3 is TGTGCCAGCAGATCCAGGGGTTACAATGAGCAGTTCTTC. The complete variable domain, with remaining parts taken from reference TRBV28 and TRBJ2-1, reads DVKVTQSSRYLVKRTGEKVFLECVQDMDHENMFWYRQDPGLGLRLIYFSYDVKMKEKGDIPEGYSVSREKKERFSLILESASTNQTSMYLCASRSRGYNEQFFGPGTRLTVL.

This clonotype was detected ten times or more. This chain uses TRBV30 with TRBJ1-4, with a weak D call TRBD1 (6 bases). V lost 1 base to trimming and J lost 0 bases, with 12 bases between them. The CDR3 has 16 amino acids. Germline V gene data show CDR1 as GTSNPN and CDR2 as SVGIG (reference sequence). The CDR3 region is CAWSEGQRTTNEKLFF. The CDR3 region has the DNA TGTGCCTGGAGTGAAGGACAGCGGACAACTAATGAAAAACTGTTTTTT.

The V and J genes are TRBV7-9 and TRBJ1-1, with 9 positions matching TRBD1. CDR3 length: 16 amino acids. Germline CDR1 reads SEHNR; CDR2 reads FQNEAQ (reference sequence). V gave up 7 bases and J gave up 4 bases; unmatched junction bases: 13. The CDR3 DNA follows: TGTGCCAGCACCCTGGGGGGTGGACAGGGGAGCACTGAAGCTTTCTTT. It translates to CASTLGGGQGSTEAFF. The full variable domain, with the rest looked up from reference TRBV7-9 and TRBJ1-1, is DTGVSQNPRHKITKRGQNVTFRCDPISEHNRLYWYRQTLGQGPEFLTYFQNEAQLEKSRLLSDRFSAERPKGSFSTLEIQRTEQGDSAMYLCASTLGGGQGSTEAFFGQGTRLTVV.

V is TRBV18 and J is TRBJ2-1; 14 positions agree with TRBD2. This CDR3 has 18 amino acids. The junction had 8 bases not matched to a gene; V was cut back by 3 bases and J by 4 bases. CDR1 KGHSH and CDR2 LQKENI come from the germline V gene. The DNA of the CDR3 is TGTGCCAGCTCACCGGGACTAGCGGGAGTCACGGGATACAATGAGCAGTTCTTC. Translation: CASSPGLAGVTGYNEQFF. Filled out from reference TRBV18 and TRBJ2-1, the complete variable domain reads NAGVMQNPRHLVRRRGQEARLRCSPMKGHSHVYWYRQLPEEGLKFMVYLQKENIIDESGMPKERFSAEFPKEGPSILRIQQVVRGDSAAYFCASSPGLAGVTGYNEQFFGPGTRLTVL.

The V gene is TRBV11-1, the J gene TRBJ2-2, with D perhaps TRBD1 or TRBD2 (5 bases each). V was pared by 5 bases and J by 6 bases, with 16 bases between. CDR1 is SGHAT, CDR2 FQDESV, per germline (reference sequence). This CDR3 contains 15 residues. For the CDR3, the DNA is TGTGCCAGCAGCGCATGGGACCGGGCGGCCGGGGAGCTGTTTTTT. It translates to CASSAWDRAAGELFF.

A few counts support this clonotype. The chain combines TRBV6-1 with TRBJ2-1; TRBD2 aligns across 10 bases. The V and J ends lost 2 bases and 9 bases, in that order; junction bases with no gene match: 10. CDR1 is MNHNS, CDR2 SASEGT, per germline. The CDR3 has 16 amino acids. CDR3 region: CASSESLAGEASEQFF. CDR3 nucleotide sequence: TGTGCCAGCAGTGAAAGCCTAGCGGGAGAGGCTAGTGAGCAGTTCTTC.

This clonotype was picked up many times. In DNA form, the CDR3 reads TGTGCCAGCAGTCAGGGACTGTTCTCTGGAAACACCATATATTTT. Translated, it gives CASSQGLFSGNTIYF. This chain joins TRBV2 and TRBJ1-3, with D perhaps matching TRBD1 (5 bases). The CDR3 contains 15 residues. Trimming cost V 5 bases and J 0 bases, with 11 bases left between them. The germline gives CDR1 SNHLY, CDR2 FYNNEI.

This clonotype was seen at least ten times. The chain recombines TRBV28 with TRBJ2-7, with D perhaps matching TRBD1 or TRBD2 (5 bases each). The CDR3 is 12 residues long. The ends were cut back, 6 bases at V and 3 bases at J, with 9 bases in the middle. Germline V gene data show CDR1 as MDHEN and CDR2 as SYDVKM. The CDR3 loop is CASSWDRYEQYF. The CDR3 region has the DNA TGTGCCAGCAGCTGGGACCGCTACGAGCAGTACTTC.

CDR3 nucleotide sequence: TGTGCCATCAGTGAGTTGCGGACAGGGGAGAACTATGGCTACACCTTC. Its translation: CAISELRTGENYGYTF. The chain uses TRBV10-3 and TRBJ1-2; 9 nucleotides match TRBD1. CDR1 is ENHRY and CDR2 is SYGVKD in the germline V gene. The CDR3 covers 16 residues. V lost 1 base to trimming and J lost 2 bases; unmatched junction nucleotides: 5.

Ten or more counts support this clonotype. This chain uses TRBV19 with TRBJ2-2; 8 nucleotides align to TRBD1. Germline V CDR1 and CDR2: LNHDA, SQIVND (reference sequence). Trimming cost V 7 bases and J 7 bases; bases outside gene matches: 11. CDR3 length equals 15 residues. The DNA for the CDR3 is TGTGCCAGTACCTCACACGGACAGGGAATCGGGGAGCTGTTTTTT. Residues: CASTSHGQGIGELFF.

This clonotype showed up many times. The rearrangement joins TRBV7-2 to TRBJ2-4; 14 nucleotides match TRBD2. CDR1 is SGHTA, CDR2 FQGNSA, per germline. The CDR3 has 21 amino acids. Losses at the gene ends were 5 bases for V and 7 bases for J; bases not matched to a gene: 22. The CDR3 bases are TGTGCCAGCAGCGCCTTCTCTTCCCTGGCGGGGACTAGCGGGAGCAGGAACATTCAGTACTTC. It yields the protein CASSAFSSLAGTSGSRNIQYF.

The V gene is TRBV9, the J gene TRBJ1-2, with 7 bases lining up with TRBD1. Germline V gene sequence: CDR1 SGDLS, CDR2 YYNGEE. CDR3 length: 21 residues. Trimming cost V 5 bases and J 7 bases; bases outside gene matches: 32. The CDR3 region has the DNA TGTGCCAGCAGTAACCCTATCACGGGGACAGACGAGATCGCTCATATGGGTGGCTACACCTTC. It is translated as CASSNPITGTDEIAHMGGYTF. The whole variable domain, filled in from reference TRBV9 and TRBJ1-2, reads DSGVTQTPKHLITATGQRVTLRCSPRSGDLSVYWYQQSLDQGLQFLIQYYNGEERAKGNILERFSAQQFPDLHSELNLSSLELGDSALYFCASSNPITGTDEIAHMGGYTFGSGTRLTVV.